This is a list of T cell receptor beta chains from one sample in a study of PD-L1 blockade in urothelial cancer. Data came from immunoSEQ multiplex PCR; TCRdb stores just in-frame clones and leaves some out. The data show about 48,000 clones, 70% to 90% seen once. Sequencing used PBMCs, obtained around atezolizumab (anti-PD-L1) treatment. The origin of the receptors is a man aged 60 to 69 with urothelial cancer. Both conserved end residues are part of each CDR3. Fields, in order: CDR3 length, D gene, J gene, clone size, V gene, CDR3 DNA, CDR3 protein. A D gene is named only where the DNA matches it firmly. Clone size is stated in some rows and not others, as once, few, many or a class when expanded.

>14|-|TRBJ1-3|once|TRBV6-5
TGTGCCAGTAAAAAGGGGGGGACTGGAAACACCATATATTTT
CASKKGGTGNTIYF
>17|TRBD2|TRBJ2-3|once|TRBV11-2
TGTGCCAGCAGCCCCGGGGGGGGCAGCCTGGGAACAGATACGCAGTATTTT
CASSPGGGSLGTDTQYF
>15|TRBD1|TRBJ2-7|-|TRBV19
TGTGCCAGTAGTATGACAGGGGCATTGACCTACGAGCAGTACTTC
CASSMTGALTYEQYF
>18|TRBD1|TRBJ2-1|-|TRBV7-2
TGTGCCAGCAGCAGAAGGGACAGGGGGCTCTCGATTTACAATGAGCAGTTCTTC
CASSRRDRGLSIYNEQFF
>14|-|TRBJ2-7|-|TRBV4-1
TGCGCCAGCAGCCTTCTAGTGAGCTCCTACGAGCAGTACTTC
CASSLLVSSYEQYF
>17|-|TRBJ2-5|-|TRBV5-3
TGTGCCAGAACCGACCCACTGTGGCGGGGCCGACAAGAGACCCAGTACTTC
CARTDPLWRGRQETQYF
>16|-|TRBJ2-7|-|TRBV4-3
TGCGCCAGCAGCCAAGAATCGCCCCCGGGAGACCGCGAGCAGTACTTC
CASSQESPPGDREQYF
>13|TRBD1|TRBJ1-2|-|TRBV11-3
TGTGCCAGCAGCTTAGAGCGGACAGGGAGGAACACCTTC
CASSLERTGRNTF
>15|-|TRBJ1-6|-|TRBV9
TGTGCCAGCAGCGTAGGTAGACAGCTAAATTCACCCCTCCACTTT
CASSVGRQLNSPLHF
>15|-|TRBJ2-1|-|TRBV7-7
TGTGCTAGCAGCTCGGGTGTTTTAACCTACAATGAGCAGTTCTTC
CASSSGVLTYNEQFF
>18|TRBD1|TRBJ2-5|-|TRBV13
TGTGCCAGCAGCAAACTACCACCGGACAGGGGAGGGGGGGAGACCCAGTACTTC
CASSKLPPDRGGGETQYF
>14|-|TRBJ2-7|-|TRBV10-3
TGTGCCATCAGATCCATGGCGACGAGAGGCGAGCAGTACTTC
CAIRSMATRGEQYF
>14|-|TRBJ2-5|-|TRBV19
TGTGCCAGTAGTATTAGGCGGGAACAAGAGACCCAGTACTTC
CASSIRREQETQYF
>12|-|TRBJ2-7|-|TRBV14
TGTGCCAGCAGCCCGACTTACTACGAGCAGTACTTC
CASSPTYYEQYF
>14|TRBD1|TRBJ2-7|-|TRBV19
TGTGCCAGTAGCGCCGGGACAGGGGGCTACGAGCAGTACTTC
CASSAGTGGYEQYF
>12|TRBD2|TRBJ2-1|-|TRBV6-5
TGTGCCAGCAGCCGACTAGCGGGAGAGCAGTTCTTC
CASSRLAGEQFF
>14|TRBD1|TRBJ1-5|-|TRBV19
TGTGCCAGTAGTGGCACAGGGGGCACTCAGCCCCAGCATTTT
CASSGTGGTQPQHF
>16|-|TRBJ2-1|once|TRBV12-5
TGTGCTAGTGGTTTGGGTCGGAGGGAAAAATACAATGAGCAGTTCTTC
CASGLGRREKYNEQFF
>14|-|TRBJ1-1|-|TRBV10-2
TGCGCCAGCAGACGACAGCAGATGAACACTGAAGCTTTCTTT
CASRRQQMNTEAFF
>11|-|TRBJ1-2|few|TRBV2
TGTGCCAGCCAAGAGGGCACTGGCTACACCTTC
CASQEGTGYTF
>14|TRBD2|TRBJ2-1|-|TRBV11-3
TGTGCCAGCAGCTTTTCTAGCGGGGTCAATGAGCAGTTCTTC
CASSFSSGVNEQFF
>15|TRBD1|TRBJ2-7|-|TRBV7-9
TGTGCCAGCAGCCCAACCCGGGACAGACCCTACGAGCAGTACTTC
CASSPTRDRPYEQYF
>20|-|TRBJ2-7|-|TRBV4-3
TGCGCCAGCAGCCACGAAGTGGTGGCGGGGCCCCTATCGGTATTTCGCGAGCAGTACTTC
CASSHEVVAGPLSVFREQYF
>14|TRBD1|TRBJ2-7|once|TRBV15
TGTGCCACCAGCCGAGACAGGGGGCGATACGAGCAGTACTTC
CATSRDRGRYEQYF
>12|TRBD1|TRBJ1-2|-|TRBV6-1
TGTGCCAGCCGGGACAGGGGGAATGGCTACACCTTC
CASRDRGNGYTF
>15|TRBD1|TRBJ2-4|-|TRBV6-1
TGTGCCAGCAGTGCCGGAAGTCCCGACAGGGGGCCTTTTTACTTC
CASSAGSPDRGPFYF
>14|TRBD1|TRBJ2-7|-|TRBV19
TGTGCCAGTAGTACCATTGACAGGGGCTACGAGCAGTACTTC
CASSTIDRGYEQYF
>15|-|TRBJ2-7|-|TRBV5-1
TGCGCCAGCAGCGTAGATTCCCGGGGTGCCTACGAGCAGTACTTC
CASSVDSRGAYEQYF
>14|-|TRBJ1-2|-|TRBV6-1
TGTGCCAGCACCCGTAAGGGGGAGAGCTATGGCTACACCTTC
CASTRKGESYGYTF
>11|-|TRBJ2-4|once|TRBV10-3
TGTGCCATAGAATCGGGGGACATTCAGTACTTC
CAIESGDIQYF
>16|TRBD1|TRBJ1-4|-|TRBV4-1
TGCGCCAGCAGCCAGGACCCGGGACAGGAGAATGAAAAACTGTTTTTT
CASSQDPGQENEKLFF
>14|-|TRBJ1-3|-|TRBV7-2
TGTGCCAGCAGCGAAAAAGGGGCTGGAAACACCATATATTTT
CASSEKGAGNTIYF
>13|-|TRBJ2-7|few|TRBV7-2
TGTGCCAGCAGCGCAGGCCGGCTCTACGAGCAGTACTTC
CASSAGRLYEQYF
>15|-|TRBJ1-5|-|TRBV4-3
TGCGCCAGCAGCCAAGATACAGGTAAAAATCAGCCCCAGCATTTT
CASSQDTGKNQPQHF
>16|-|TRBJ2-7|-|TRBV5-8
TGTGCCAGCAGCTTGGAAGAGGCAGGGGTTTTCCACGAGCAGTACTTC
CASSLEEAGVFHEQYF
>11|TRBD1|TRBJ2-3|-|TRBV20-1
TGCAGTGCTAGGAGGGGGCAGGCGCAGTATTTT
CSARRGQAQYF
>14|-|TRBJ1-3|-|TRBV30
TGTGCCTGGAGTGTATCAGGGCCTGGAAACACCATATATTTT
CAWSVSGPGNTIYF
>16|TRBD1|TRBJ1-1|-|TRBV5-4
TGTGCCAGCAGCTTAGCTCAGGGGGCAAGGAACACTGAAGCTTTCTTT
CASSLAQGARNTEAFF
>15|-|TRBJ2-1|few|TRBV9
TGTGCCAGCAGCCAGGGTTCAATCACCTACAATGAGCAGTTCTTC
CASSQGSITYNEQFF
>13|TRBD1|TRBJ1-2|-|TRBV28
TGTGCCAGCATGCGACAGGGGAGTGGTGGCTACACCTTC
CASMRQGSGGYTF
>13|-|TRBJ1-1|-|TRBV6-5
TGTGCCAGCAGCACACAAGTGAACACTGAAGCTTTCTTT
CASSTQVNTEAFF
>16|-|TRBJ2-4|-|TRBV4-3
TGCGCCAGCAGCCACGTCTTATCACTAGCCAAAAACATTCAGTACTTC
CASSHVLSLAKNIQYF
>16|TRBD1|TRBJ2-5|-|TRBV5-1
TGCGCCAGCAGCCAAGGGACAGGGGCCTACCAAGAGACCCAGTACTTC
CASSQGTGAYQETQYF
>13|TRBD1|TRBJ1-5|-|TRBV18
TGTGCCAGCTGCACAGGGGGCGGTCAGCCCCAGCATTTT
CASCTGGGQPQHF
>15|-|TRBJ1-1|-|TRBV9
TGTGCCAGCAGCCCCGGGGGTGGCAGCCTCACTGAAGCTTTCTTT
CASSPGGGSLTEAFF
>16|-|TRBJ1-3|-|TRBV5-6
TGTGCCAGCAGCCCACGGGGGTTTAACTCTGGAAACACCATATATTTT
CASSPRGFNSGNTIYF
>12|-|TRBJ1-6|-|TRBV25-1
TGTGCCAGTGGACTGAATAATTCACCCCTCCACTTT
CASGLNNSPLHF
>13|-|TRBJ1-1|-|TRBV5-8
TGTGCCAGCAGCTTGTATCTGGGCGAGGAAGCTTTCTTT
CASSLYLGEEAFF